This entry features one T cell receptor beta chain sequence. What it recognizes is unknown. This entry comes from a study of cytomegalovirus exposure and HLA in healthy donors. Nominally healthy donors were sampled, though unrecorded immune exposures were likely. Regarding the study as a whole: Several V segments, TRBV6-2 and TRBV6-3 among them, could not be told apart and were dropped. High sensitivity and specificity were reportedly achieved when the classifier diagnosed cytomegalovirus status. V- and J-gene trimming in TCR beta was tied to a missense DCLRE1C variant by an analysis performed later.

The CDR3 runs to 13 residues. V shed 5 bases, J shed 2 bases, and the junction held 3 bases outside the gene matches. From germline, CDR1 is LNHDA and CDR2 SQIVND (reference sequence). PCR used 60 Vbeta primers and 13 Jbeta primers. The repertoire was sequenced with immunoSEQ multiplex PCR; TCRdb's copy has only in-frame clones and lacks some. The table records 100,000 to 140,000 clones, 77% of them present only once. The chain has TRBV19 and TRBJ2-7; TRBD2 aligns across 7 bases. The sequencing input was PBMCs. This sequence originates from a male donor in good health and CMV-seronegative. CDR3 DNA sequence: TGTGCCAGTAGTCGCAGCGGGACCTACGAGCAGTACTTC. Amino acid sequence: CASSRSGTYEQYF.